This TCR beta chain was observed in a study of cytomegalovirus exposure and HLA in healthy donors. The PCR ran on 60 Vbeta and 13 Jbeta primers. Produced via immunoSEQ multiplex PCR; TCRdb's table is partial and in-frame only. The sample records a few hundred thousand clones, approximately 79% being singletons. Material: PBMCs. The receptor was isolated from a man aged 18 to 30 in good health and CMV-seronegative.

CDR3 region: CAISESWDYAADTQYF. In DNA, the CDR3 is TGTGCCATCAGTGAGTCGTGGGACTACGCTGCAGATACGCAGTATTTT. The chain joins TRBV10-3 to TRBJ2-3; 7 bases agree with TRBD2. The CDR3 has 16 residues. Germline V gene sequence: CDR1 ENHRY, CDR2 SYGVKD. The V gene end was trimmed by 0 bases and the J gene end by 4 bases; junction bases not matched to a gene: 7.